The clone carrying this TCR beta chain was counted ten times or more. The antigen remains unidentified. Flow cytometry had shown expanded CD8+CD57+ cells in the patients chosen for sequencing. The cohort consisted entirely of patients having severe acquired aplastic anemia. Blood came from patients not yet given any therapy. The data are from a study of CD8+CD57+ T cells in acquired aplastic anemia. Study-level background: Sorted CD4+ and CD8+ cells yielded around 3.2 ug of DNA on average.

The study, taken as a whole, reports: Shared by patients and controls, just under 30 CD8+ CDR3s were abundant in patients.

Unmatched junction bases numbered 6, after V lost 2 bases and J lost 2 bases. Germline CDR1 reads SGHTA; CDR2 reads FQGTGA. There are 18 residues in the CDR3. It was genomic DNA that served as the template for profiling TCR beta VDJ and CDR3. One entry per CDR3 protein results from TCRdb running MiXCR on the reads. The table has roughly 290,000 distinct CDR3 sequences, around three fifths seen once. This clonotype was sampled from a human donor with aplastic anemia. Source material: sorted CD4+, CD8+, or CD8+CD57+ T cells (not recorded which) from PBMCs. This chain connects TRBV7-3 to TRBJ2-2; the match to TRBD2 covers 12 bases. In DNA, the CDR3 is TGTGCCAGCAGCTTACGGGGACTAGCGGGCGTAAACACCGGGGAGCTGTTTTTT. This sequence encodes CASSLRGLAGVNTGELFF.